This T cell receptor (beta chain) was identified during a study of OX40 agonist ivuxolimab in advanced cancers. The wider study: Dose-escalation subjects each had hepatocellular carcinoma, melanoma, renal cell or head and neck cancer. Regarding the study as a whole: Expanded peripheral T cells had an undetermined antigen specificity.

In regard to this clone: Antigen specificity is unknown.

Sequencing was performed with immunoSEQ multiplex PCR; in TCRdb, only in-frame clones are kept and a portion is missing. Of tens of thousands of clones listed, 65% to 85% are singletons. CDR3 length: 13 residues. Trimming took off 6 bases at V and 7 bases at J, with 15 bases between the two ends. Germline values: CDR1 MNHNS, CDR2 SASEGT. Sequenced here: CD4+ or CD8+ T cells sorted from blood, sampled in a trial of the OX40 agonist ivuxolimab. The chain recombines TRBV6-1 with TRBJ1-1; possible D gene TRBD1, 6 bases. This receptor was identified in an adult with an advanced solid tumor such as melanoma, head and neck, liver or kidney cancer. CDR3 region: CASRQQGVGEAFF. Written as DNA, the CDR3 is TGTGCCAGCAGGCAACAGGGAGTAGGTGAAGCTTTCTTT.